The present T cell receptor beta chain was sequenced within a study of response to subunit inactivated influenza vaccine. Study-level findings and limits: There was a suggestion from the authors that each seasonal influenza vaccination recruits few new T cells.

TCRdb fed the RT-PCR reads into MiXCR, producing one record per CDR3 protein. The sample shows roughly 160,000 distinct CDR3 sequences, approximately 11% of them seen only once. With respect to this clonotype: The antigen is not known.

CDR1 is SGHRS and CDR2 is YFSETQ in the germline V gene. This CDR3 is 16 amino acids long. V shed 0 bases and J 4 bases; nucleotides not matched to a gene: 6. The sequencing here drew on CD8+ T cells sorted from PBMCs, taken roughly 24 months after vaccination. This sequence was found in a man between 50 and 69 years old who received an inactivated influenza vaccine. V is TRBV5-1 and J is TRBJ2-1; 8 bases agree with TRBD2. The CDR3 nucleotides are TGCGCCAGCAGCTTGGCCTTCGCGGGGGGATACAATGAGCAGTTCTTC. This encodes CASSLAFAGGYNEQFF.